The source of this T cell receptor beta chain is a study of blood T cell repertoires in COVID-19. About the research overall: The origin of the acute and convalescent COVID-19 samples was the United States, Italy and Spain.

This clone showed up just once. Study processing details: By means of reference gene primer amplification, nucleated cell counts were estimated. Measured with immunoSEQ multiplex PCR; TCRdb has only the in-frame clones, and not every one. V, J and clone size are taken as reported in that table, and D and trimming were inferred from the DNA itself. The sample yields about 110,000 clones, around four fifths seen once. V lost 2 bases and J 5 bases, leaving 10 bases between the germline ends. Per the germline V gene, CDR1 is MNHEY and CDR2 is SVGAGI. This CDR3 comprises 14 residues. Sequenced: peripheral blood. This chain uses TRBV6-5 with TRBJ2-1, with D possibly being TRBD1 (5 bases). The origin of this receptor is a woman between 70 and 85 years old with acute or convalescent COVID-19. The CDR3 coding sequence is TGTGCCAGCAGTTACGGGGCAGGAGACAATGAGCAGTTCTTC. It encodes CASSYGAGDNEQFF.